The rows below give T cell receptor beta chains drawn from one sample of a study of cytomegalovirus exposure and HLA in healthy donors. Generated by immunoSEQ multiplex PCR, the TCRdb table keeps only in-frame clones and is missing some. The data show 100,000 to 150,000 clones, with 76% seen just once and just under 2% held by the top ten. The sample taken for sequencing was PBMCs. Receptors originate from a man aged 50 or older in good health and CMV-seronegative. Both conserved end residues are part of each CDR3. The order of the fields is J gene, clone size, V gene, D gene, CDR3 DNA, CDR3 protein. The D gene is left open where the match is weak. A clone size is listed for some rows: how often the clone was seen (once, few, many), or a class if it is expanded.

>TRBJ1-6|-|TRBV4-1|-
TGCGCCAGCAGCCAAGGGAACGGGGGTGGGGAAAATTCACCCCTCCACTTT
CASSQGNGGGENSPLHF
>TRBJ1-1|-|TRBV7-9|TRBD1
TGTGCCAGCAGCCTTCGGACAGGGTTACGCACTGAAGCTTTCTTT
CASSLRTGLRTEAFF
>TRBJ1-6|-|TRBV25-1|TRBD1
TGTGCCAGCAGTGACCGGACAGGGGACAATTCACCCCTCCACTTT
CASSDRTGDNSPLHF
>TRBJ1-5|-|TRBV18|-
TGTGCCAGCTCACCCCCAGGGGAGTTAGGCCAGCCCCAGCATTTT
CASSPPGELGQPQHF
>TRBJ2-2|-|TRBV19|TRBD1
TGTGCCAGTAGTTACAGGGGGAGTTTAGACACCGGGGAGCTGTTTTTT
CASSYRGSLDTGELFF
>TRBJ2-2|-|TRBV5-6|TRBD2
TGTGCCTCACTAGCGGGGGGCACCGGGGAGCTGTTTTTT
CASLAGGTGELFF
>TRBJ1-2|-|TRBV19|-
TGTGCCAGTAGTATACAGGGGTGGGATGGCTACACCTTC
CASSIQGWDGYTF
>TRBJ1-4|-|TRBV7-8|-
TGTGCCAGCAGCTTCATGACAGGCCCCAATGAAAAACTGTTTTTT
CASSFMTGPNEKLFF
>TRBJ1-1|-|TRBV28|TRBD1
TGTGCCAGCAGACGAGGGGGCCCTGTCACTGAAGCTTTCTTT
CASRRGGPVTEAFF
>TRBJ2-1|-|TRBV19|-
TGTGCCACCCTTAACAGGGCCTCGAATGAGCAGTTCTTC
CATLNRASNEQFF
>TRBJ1-1|-|TRBV6-5|-
TGTGCCAGCACGGCGGAAAGGTCATTCCGAAGTGCTTTCTTT
CASTAERSFRSAFF
>TRBJ2-5|once|TRBV6-6|-
TGCGCCAGCAGTTCAGGGAATTACGAGACCCAGTACTTC
CASSSGNYETQYF
>TRBJ2-2|once|TRBV5-1|-
TGCGCCAGCAGCTCATTGACAGGAACGAACACCGGGGAGCTGTTTTTT
CASSSLTGTNTGELFF
>TRBJ2-1|once|TRBV19|-
TGTGCCAGTAGTGAACCCCTTAGCCTCTCCTACAATGAGCAGTTCTTC
CASSEPLSLSYNEQFF